A single T cell receptor beta chain is shown here with its context. Its antigen is currently unknown. The CDR3 runs 19 residues. The germline V gene has CDR1 SGHAT and CDR2 FQNNGV. Trimming at V came to 5 bases and at J to 4 bases, leaving 17 bases not matched to a gene. The sample originates from a study of T cells after yellow fever vaccination. General study findings and limits: Though weaker, the secondary response peaked faster, on day 5 versus 15. A small share of clonotypes appeared in both CD4 and CD8 compartments. Most primary-vaccination clones recurred post-booster (more than 95% CD4, roughly 90% CD8).

TCRdb re-analysed the 5' RACE reads in MiXCR, keeping a single row per CDR3 protein. In the table there are 280,000 or so distinct CDR3 sequences, 8.7% of which are singletons. V usage is TRBV11-2 and J usage is TRBJ2-2; 9 bases line up with TRBD2. The TCR comes from a man aged 18 to 30 who received the YFV17D yellow fever vaccine. Sequenced material: CD4+ T cells sorted from PBMCs, taken 5 days after the yellow fever booster vaccination. CDR3 nucleotides: TGTGCCAGCAGCACTCGGGGAGGACCGGGACTAGCTATCACCGGGGAGCTGTTTTTT. Translating it yields CASSTRGGPGLAITGELFF.